The next 3 T cell receptor beta chains were all read from a single sample in a study of OX40 agonist ivuxolimab in advanced cancers. Assay: immunoSEQ multiplex PCR; the TCRdb copy retains only in-frame clones and omits some. The sample lists tens of thousands of clones, about four fifths occurring once. The sample was CD4+ or CD8+ T cells sorted from blood, taken in a trial of the OX40 agonist ivuxolimab. The receptors were sampled from an adult with an advanced solid tumor such as melanoma, head and neck, liver or kidney cancer.

This chain connects TRBV7-2 to TRBJ2-3, with a tentative D call TRBD2 (6 bases). With 5 bases removed from V and 6 bases from J, the gap between germline ends came to 12 bases. The CDR3 covers 13 residues. CDR1 is SGHTA, CDR2 FQGNSA, per germline. CDR3 in DNA: TGTGCCAGCAGCCATGGGGGGTGGGATACGCAGTATTTT. It encodes CASSHGGWDTQYF.

This clone was seen once. The V call is TRBV9, the J call TRBJ2-7; 8 bases are a match to TRBD2. The trim removed 3 bases at V and 4 bases at J, leaving 9 bases unmatched. This CDR3 is 15 amino acids long. Looked up from germline, CDR1 is SGDLS and CDR2 is YYNGEE. CDR3 coding DNA: TGTGCCAGCAGCGCCTATAGCGGGGCCGGGTACGAGCAGTACTTC. It is translated as CASSAYSGAGYEQYF.

The chain links TRBV6-5 to TRBJ2-3; D possibly matches TRBD1 or TRBD2 (7 bases each). The V gene's germline CDR1 is MNHEY and CDR2 SVGAGI. Trimming took off 6 bases at V and 4 bases at J, with 17 bases between the two ends. The CDR3 is made up of 15 amino acids. CDR3 in DNA: TGTGCCAGCAGCATACAGGGGCGGGAGTCAGATACGCAGTATTTT. Translated, it gives CASSIQGRESDTQYF.